This entry features one T cell receptor beta chain sequence. The Seattle patients, enrolled during active infection, were followed longitudinally. The source of the sample is a study of blood T cell repertoires in COVID-19. As for the study in general: Specimens from acute and convalescent COVID-19 originated in the United States, Italy and Spain. T cells, B-cell-depleted T cells, or PBMCs provided the cDNA or gDNA that served as material.

Profiled with immunoSEQ multiplex PCR; TCRdb holds only in-frame clones, not every one. The repertoire holds about 270,000 clones, roughly 90% seen once, with about an eighth in the top ten. This TCR was sampled from a woman aged 30 to 39 with COVID-19, enrolled during active disease. Sequencing was carried out using peripheral blood.

The CDR3 protein is CASSDIGNTIYF. In DNA form, the CDR3 reads TGTGCCAGCAGTGATATCGGGAACACCATATATTTT. V gene TRBV2 combines with J gene TRBJ1-3; D ambiguous. Germline V gives CDR1 SNHLY, CDR2 FYNNEI. The CDR3 sequence is 12 residues long. Deletions cut 3 bases from V and 7 bases from J, with 7 bases between.